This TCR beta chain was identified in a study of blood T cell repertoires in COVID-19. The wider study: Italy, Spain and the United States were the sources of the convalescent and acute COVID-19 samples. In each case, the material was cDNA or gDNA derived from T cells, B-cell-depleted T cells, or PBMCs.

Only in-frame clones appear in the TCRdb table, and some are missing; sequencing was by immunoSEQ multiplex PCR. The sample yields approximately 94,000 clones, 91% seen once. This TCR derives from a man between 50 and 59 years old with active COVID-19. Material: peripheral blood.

Written as DNA, the CDR3 is TGCGCCAGCAGCTTGGCCATACCGGAGCGGGGTGAGCAGTTCTTC. As protein: CASSLAIPERGEQFF. V gene TRBV5-1 combines with J gene TRBJ2-1; 7 bases are a match to TRBD2. V lost 0 bases and J lost 9; bases outside the gene matches: 9. The CDR3 is 15 residues long. In germline, CDR1 is SGHRS, CDR2 YFSETQ.